The clone carrying this TCR beta chain appeared a single time. The germline V and J ends were trimmed by 1 base and 2 bases, with 3 bases remaining between them. The CDR3 spans 13 residues. Per germline, CDR1 SGHVS and CDR2 FQNEAQ. This sample stems from a study of blood T cell repertoires in COVID-19. Overall study: Italy, Spain and the United States were the sources of the convalescent and acute COVID-19 samples. PBMCs, B-cell-depleted T cells, or T cells were the source of the cDNA or gDNA that made up the material.

As handled by the study authors: Cell counts per sample came from amplifying reference gene primers. Method: immunoSEQ multiplex PCR; TCRdb's copy keeps in-frame clones and lacks some. V and J calls and clone size are those listed in that table; D and trimming were worked out from the DNA. The sample records roughly 170,000 clones, about 75% being singletons. Sequenced: peripheral blood. This chain connects TRBV7-8 to TRBJ1-5; D not resolved. The sequence came from a woman between 65 and 79 years old with acute or convalescent COVID-19. The CDR3 here is CASSLVGNQPQHF. The CDR3, as DNA: TGTGCCAGCAGCTTAGTCGGCAATCAGCCCCAGCATTTT.